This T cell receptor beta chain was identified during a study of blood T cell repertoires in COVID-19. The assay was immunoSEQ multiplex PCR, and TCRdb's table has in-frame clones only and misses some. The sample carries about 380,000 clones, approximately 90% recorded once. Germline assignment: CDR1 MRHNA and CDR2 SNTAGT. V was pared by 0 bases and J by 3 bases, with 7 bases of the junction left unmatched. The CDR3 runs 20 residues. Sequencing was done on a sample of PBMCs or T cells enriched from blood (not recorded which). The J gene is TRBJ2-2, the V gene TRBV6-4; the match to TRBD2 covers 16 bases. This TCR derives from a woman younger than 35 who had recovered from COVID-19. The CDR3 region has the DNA TGTGCCAGCAGTGACTCTCCGGGACTAGCGGGGGGGAGGTACACCGGGGAGCTGTTTTTT. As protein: CASSDSPGLAGGRYTGELFF.